This T cell receptor (beta chain) appears in the sequencing data of a study of cytomegalovirus exposure and HLA in healthy donors (dated by TCRdb to the late 2010s). For the study in its entirety: According to a later analysis, one platform produced both the 100 to 150 validation repertoires and the 670 or so repertoires of the first cohort. In addition to the first cohort of approximately 670 subjects, a separate validation cohort of 130 or so different subjects was used. The study was designed to test whether signatures of past pathogen exposure could be identified by cataloging public T cell receptors. To predict cytomegalovirus infection status, the study combined high-throughput TCR immunosequencing, statistical association of individual TCRs with disease status, and machine learning.

General conclusions and limits of the study: The classifier was reported to diagnose cytomegalovirus status with high specificity and sensitivity in both the original cohort and the validation cohort. A later analysis lacked HLA typing for the validation cohort, so it scored co-occurrence in that cohort across all 120 or so repertoires. Across donors, most TCR sequences were observed very rarely, whereas some public TCRs were present in many individuals. The study gave a list of under 200 TCR beta chains associated with cytomegalovirus. In vitro tests confirmed that a few of the cytomegalovirus-associated TCR beta chains recognize cytomegalovirus antigens. Of the cluster scores, around 95% were above 0 in a later analysis, which found that TCRs clustered in the first cohort also tended to co-occur in the 120 validation repertoires. The authors suggested that the approach could potentially be extended to other disease states and immunological phenotypes.

Receptors were amplified or captured by the immunoSEQ multiplex PCR assay. In the original analysis: A statistical classification framework was built to diagnose cytomegalovirus status from the catalog of TCR beta chain sequences. TCRdb mirrors the immuneACCESS table, restricted to in-frame sequences. Some clones are absent from its copies; in checked studies, under half trace to an unresolved V gene, and the reason for the others is unknown. V and J calls and clone size are given by that table; D and trimming were obtained from the DNA. This sample has 95,000 to 150,000 clones in its table, and 89% of those were observed once. The ten top clones hold around 1.1% of the sample. Separate from the approximately 670-subject first cohort, the validation cohort of about 130 subjects was the group to which the donors belonged. As for this clone: This clone's antigen is unknown. No clone much larger than this one lies a single base away; base qualities are absent.

CDR1 and CDR2 (SGHRS, YFSETQ) derive from the germline V gene. V is cut by 4 bases and J by 1 base, and the space between the germline ends is 14 bases. The cysteine opens and the phenylalanine closes a CDR3 of 15 amino acids. Here the CDR3 DNA is all that survives: 45 bases in frame from base 1. The chain employs TRBV5-1 and TRBJ2-5; a tentative D match to TRBD2 spans 5 bases. Sequences were obtained from PBMCs. This clonotype originated in a woman aged 18-29 years in good health and CMV-seronegative. The DNA is TGCGCCAGCAGCCTCTCTCCCGGGGTCCAAGAGACCCAGTACTTC. Translated, it reads CASSLSPGVQETQYF. When the CDR3 is completed using the reference TRBV5-1 and TRBJ2-5 genes on either side, the full variable domain is KAGVTQTPRYLIKTRGQQVTLSCSPISGHRSVSWYQQTPGQGLQFLFEYFSETQRNKGNFPGRFSGRQFSNSRSEMNVSTLELGDSALYLCASSLSPGVQETQYFGPGTRLLVL.